This TCR beta chain was sequenced in a study of T-cell memory formation after mild COVID-19. TCRdb itself ran the 5' RACE reads through MiXCR, one entry per CDR3 protein. The sample holds 500,000 to 600,000 distinct CDR3 sequences, more than 15% seen once. The TCR originated in an adult woman who had mild COVID-19 (a few samples of this study predate the infection). Cell type and time point are not known. The sample comprised PBMCs or a T cell subset sorted from them (not recorded which).

The CDR3: CASSRLANNEQFF. The CDR3 nucleotides read TGTGCCAGCAGCCGACTAGCGAACAATGAGCAGTTCTTC. This chain uses TRBV27 with TRBJ2-1; TRBD2 aligns across 8 bases. The germline V gene has CDR1 MNHEY and CDR2 SMNVEV (reference sequence). V shed 6 bases, J shed 5 bases, and the junction held 3 bases outside the gene matches. The CDR3 covers 13 residues.